This TCR beta chain appears in the sequencing data of a study of early T cells in non-severe SARS-CoV-2 infection. V lost 3 bases and J 5 bases, leaving 16 bases between the germline ends. Looked up from germline, CDR1 is DFQATT and CDR2 is SNEGSKA (reference sequence). The CDR3 is made up of 14 amino acids. This clonotype came up a few times. One entry per CDR3 protein, called by TCRdb with MiXCR from the 5' RACE reads. This table holds some 45,000 distinct CDR3 sequences, about 4.2% found once. Sequencing was carried out using whole blood. The clonotype originates from an adult who was a healthcare worker with PCR-confirmed SARS-CoV-2 infection or an uninfected control (not recorded which). The V and J genes are TRBV20-1 and TRBJ1-2, with TRBD1 as a possible D gene (5 bases). In DNA form, the CDR3 reads TGCAGTGCTAGTAAGGGGACGGAATTATATGGCTACACCTTC. It is translated as CSASKGTELYGYTF.